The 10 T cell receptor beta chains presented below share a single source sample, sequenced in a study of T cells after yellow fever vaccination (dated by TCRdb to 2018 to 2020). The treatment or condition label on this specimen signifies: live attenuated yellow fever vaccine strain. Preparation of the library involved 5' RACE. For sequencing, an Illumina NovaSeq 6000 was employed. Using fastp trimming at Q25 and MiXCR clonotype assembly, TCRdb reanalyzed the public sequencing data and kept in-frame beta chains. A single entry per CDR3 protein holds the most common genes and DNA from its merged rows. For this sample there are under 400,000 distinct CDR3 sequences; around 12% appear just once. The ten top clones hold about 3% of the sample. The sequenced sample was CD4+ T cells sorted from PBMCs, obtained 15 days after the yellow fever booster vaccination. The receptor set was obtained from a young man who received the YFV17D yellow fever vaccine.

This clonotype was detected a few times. As DNA, the CDR3 is TGCAGTGCTGGGGATCCGGGACAGGGAATCTATGGCTACACCTTC. Amino acid sequence: CSAGDPGQGIYGYTF. The chain has TRBV20-1 and TRBJ1-2; 9 bases line up with TRBD1. With V trimmed by 5 bases and J by 4 bases, 11 bases remained unmatched. The CDR3 length is 15 residues. In germline, CDR1 is DFQATT, CDR2 SNEGSKA (reference sequence).

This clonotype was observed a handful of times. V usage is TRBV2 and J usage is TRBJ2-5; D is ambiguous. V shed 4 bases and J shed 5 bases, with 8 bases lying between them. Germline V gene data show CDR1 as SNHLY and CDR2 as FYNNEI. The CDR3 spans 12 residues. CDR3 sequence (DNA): TGTGCCAGCAGTGCGGTGGAGGAGACCCAGTACTTC. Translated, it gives CASSAVEETQYF.

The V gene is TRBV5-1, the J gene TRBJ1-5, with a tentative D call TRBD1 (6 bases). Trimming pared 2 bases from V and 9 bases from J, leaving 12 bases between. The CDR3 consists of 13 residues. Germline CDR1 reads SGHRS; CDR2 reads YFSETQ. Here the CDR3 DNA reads TGCGCCAGCAGCTTACAGGGAAAAGGGCCCCAGCATTTT. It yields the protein CASSLQGKGPQHF.

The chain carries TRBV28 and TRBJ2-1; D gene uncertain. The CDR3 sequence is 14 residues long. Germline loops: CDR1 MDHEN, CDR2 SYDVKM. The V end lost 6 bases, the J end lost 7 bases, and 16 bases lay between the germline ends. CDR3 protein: CASSLASSRNEQFF. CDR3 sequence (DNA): TGTGCCAGCAGCCTCGCCTCATCGCGGAATGAGCAGTTCTTC. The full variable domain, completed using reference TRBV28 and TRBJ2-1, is DVKVTQSSRYLVKRTGEKVFLECVQDMDHENMFWYRQDPGLGLRLIYFSYDVKMKEKGDIPEGYSVSREKKERFSLILESASTNQTSMYLCASSLASSRNEQFFGPGTRLTVL.

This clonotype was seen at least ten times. CDR3: CASSPQGGSYEQYF. The DNA for the CDR3 is TGTGCCAGCAGCCCCCAAGGCGGCTCCTACGAGCAGTACTTC. V is TRBV12-3 or TRBV12-4 and J is TRBJ2-7; D not certain. This CDR3 has 14 residues. Trimming removed 6 bases from V and 0 bases from J, with 12 bases in between.

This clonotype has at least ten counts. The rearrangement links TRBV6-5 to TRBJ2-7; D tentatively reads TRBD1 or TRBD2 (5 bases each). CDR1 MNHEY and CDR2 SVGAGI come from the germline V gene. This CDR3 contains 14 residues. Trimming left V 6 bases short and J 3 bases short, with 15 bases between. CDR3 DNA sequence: TGTGCCAGCAGAGTCAACCGGGACCTCTACGAGCAGTACTTC. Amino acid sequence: CASRVNRDLYEQYF.

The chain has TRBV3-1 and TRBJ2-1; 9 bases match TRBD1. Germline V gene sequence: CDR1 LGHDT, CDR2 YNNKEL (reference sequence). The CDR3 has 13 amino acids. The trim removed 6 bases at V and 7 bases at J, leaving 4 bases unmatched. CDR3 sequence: CASRGTGQNEQFF. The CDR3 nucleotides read TGTGCCAGCAGGGGGACAGGGCAAAATGAGCAGTTCTTC.

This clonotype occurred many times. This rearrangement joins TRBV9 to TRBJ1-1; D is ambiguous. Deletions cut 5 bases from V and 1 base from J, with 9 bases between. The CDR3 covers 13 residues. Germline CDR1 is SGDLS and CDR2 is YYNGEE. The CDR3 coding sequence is TGTGCCAGCAGTGTCGGACGGAACACTGAAGCTTTCTTT. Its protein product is CASSVGRNTEAFF.

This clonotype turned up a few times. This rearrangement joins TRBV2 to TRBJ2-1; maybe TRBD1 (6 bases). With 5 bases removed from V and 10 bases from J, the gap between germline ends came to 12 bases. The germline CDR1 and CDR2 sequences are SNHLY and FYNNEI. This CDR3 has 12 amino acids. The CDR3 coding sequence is TGTGCCAGCAGTAATAGGGGGTACGAGCAGTTCTTC. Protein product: CASSNRGYEQFF.

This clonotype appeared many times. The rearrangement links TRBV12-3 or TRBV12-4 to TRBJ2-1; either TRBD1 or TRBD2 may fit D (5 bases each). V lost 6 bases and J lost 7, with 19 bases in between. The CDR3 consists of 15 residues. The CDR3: CASSPRGDARNEQFF. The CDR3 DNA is TGTGCCAGCAGCCCCAGAGGGGATGCTCGGAATGAGCAGTTCTTC.